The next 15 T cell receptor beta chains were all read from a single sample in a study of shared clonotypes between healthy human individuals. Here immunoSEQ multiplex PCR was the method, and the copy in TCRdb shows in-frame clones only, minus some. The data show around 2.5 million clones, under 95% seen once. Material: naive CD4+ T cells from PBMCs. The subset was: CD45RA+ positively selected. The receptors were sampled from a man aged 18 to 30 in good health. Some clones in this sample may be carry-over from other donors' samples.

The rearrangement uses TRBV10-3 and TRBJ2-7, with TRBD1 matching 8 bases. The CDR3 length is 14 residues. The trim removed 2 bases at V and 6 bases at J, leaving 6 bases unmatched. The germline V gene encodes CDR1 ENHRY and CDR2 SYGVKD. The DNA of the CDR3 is TGTGCCATCAGTGAGCGGCAGGGGGCTCTCGAGCAGTACTTC. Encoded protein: CAISERQGALEQYF.

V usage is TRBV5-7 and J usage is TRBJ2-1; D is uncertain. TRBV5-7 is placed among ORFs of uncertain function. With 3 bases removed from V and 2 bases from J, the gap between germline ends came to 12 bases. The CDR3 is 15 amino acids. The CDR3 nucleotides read TGTGCCAGCAGCTGGGCCAATCCAACCTACAATGAGCAGTTCTTC. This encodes CASSWANPTYNEQFF.

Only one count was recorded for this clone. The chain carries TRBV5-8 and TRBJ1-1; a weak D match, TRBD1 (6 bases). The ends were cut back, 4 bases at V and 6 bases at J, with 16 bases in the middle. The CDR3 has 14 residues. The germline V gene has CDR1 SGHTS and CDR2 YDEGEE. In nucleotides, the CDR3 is TGTGCCAGCAGCCGCCGGGGGCAATGGTCTGAAGCTTTCTTT. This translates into CASSRRGQWSEAFF. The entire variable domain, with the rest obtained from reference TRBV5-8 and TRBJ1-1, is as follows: EAGVTQSPTHLIKTRGQQATLRCSPISGHTSVYWYQQALGLGLQFLLWYDEGEERNRGNFPPRFSGRQFPNYSSELNVNALELEDSALYLCASSRRGQWSEAFFGQGTRLTVV.

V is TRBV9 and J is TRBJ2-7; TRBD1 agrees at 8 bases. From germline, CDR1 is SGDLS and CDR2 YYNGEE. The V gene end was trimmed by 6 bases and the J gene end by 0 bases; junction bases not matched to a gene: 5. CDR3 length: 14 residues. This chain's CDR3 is CASTRTGNSYEQYF. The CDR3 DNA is TGTGCCAGCACCAGGACAGGGAACTCCTACGAGCAGTACTTC.

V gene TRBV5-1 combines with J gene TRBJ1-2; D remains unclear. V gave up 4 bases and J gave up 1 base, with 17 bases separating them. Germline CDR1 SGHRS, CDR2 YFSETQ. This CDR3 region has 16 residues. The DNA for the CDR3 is TGCGCCAGCAGCCCCAGATTTACAGATGTTAACTATGGCTACACCTTC. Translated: CASSPRFTDVNYGYTF.

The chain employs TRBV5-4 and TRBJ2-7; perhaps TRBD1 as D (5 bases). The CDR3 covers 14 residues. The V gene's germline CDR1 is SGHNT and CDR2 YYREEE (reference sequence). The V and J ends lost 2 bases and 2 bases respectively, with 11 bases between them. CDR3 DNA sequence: TGTGCCAGCAGCTTAAAGGGGTTGACCTACGAGCAGTACTTC. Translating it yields CASSLKGLTYEQYF.

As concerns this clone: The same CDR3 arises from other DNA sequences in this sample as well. CDR3 loop: CASSLELADYEQYF. The CDR3 nucleotides are TGTGCCAGCAGCTTAGAACTAGCGGACTACGAGCAGTACTTC. This chain joins TRBV7-2 and TRBJ2-7; TRBD2 aligns across 8 bases. The CDR3 is 14 residues long. CDR1 and CDR2 (germline): SGHTA, FQGNSA. V lost 1 base to trimming and J lost 3 bases; unmatched junction nucleotides: 2.

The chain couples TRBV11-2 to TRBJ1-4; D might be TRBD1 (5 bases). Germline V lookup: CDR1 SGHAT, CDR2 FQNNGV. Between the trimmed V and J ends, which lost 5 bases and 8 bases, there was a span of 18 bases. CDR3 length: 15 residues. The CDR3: CASSPRFGEGEKLFF. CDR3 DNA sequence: TGTGCCAGCAGCCCAAGGTTTGGCGAGGGGGAAAAACTGTTTTTT.

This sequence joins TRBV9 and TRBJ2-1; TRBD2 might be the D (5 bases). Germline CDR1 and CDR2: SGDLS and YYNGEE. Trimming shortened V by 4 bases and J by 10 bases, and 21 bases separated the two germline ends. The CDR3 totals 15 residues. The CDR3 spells CASSRQALADPEQFF. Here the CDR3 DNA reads TGTGCCAGCAGCCGTCAGGCCCTAGCAGACCCCGAGCAGTTCTTC.

Here the CDR3 reads CASSIHLWAVYGYTF. CDR3 DNA: TGTGCCAGTAGTATACACCTTTGGGCAGTCTATGGCTACACCTTC. The chain recombines TRBV19 with TRBJ1-2; D gene ambiguous. V was cut by 2 bases and J by 4 bases, with 14 bases left in between. The CDR3 loop spans 15 amino acids. Germline-derived CDR1 and CDR2 are LNHDA and SQIVND (reference sequence).

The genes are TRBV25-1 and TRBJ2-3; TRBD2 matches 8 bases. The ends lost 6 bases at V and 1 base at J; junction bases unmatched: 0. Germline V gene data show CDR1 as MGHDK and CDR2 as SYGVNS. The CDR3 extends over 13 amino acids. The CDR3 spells CASRAGGTDTQYF. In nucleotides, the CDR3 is TGTGCCAGCAGAGCGGGGGGCACAGATACGCAGTATTTT.

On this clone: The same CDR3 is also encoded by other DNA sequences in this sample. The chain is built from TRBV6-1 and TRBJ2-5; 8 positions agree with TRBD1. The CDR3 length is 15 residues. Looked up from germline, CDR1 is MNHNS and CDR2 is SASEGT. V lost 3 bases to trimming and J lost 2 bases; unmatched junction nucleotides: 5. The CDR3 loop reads CASSENRGRQETQYF. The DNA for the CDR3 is TGTGCCAGCAGTGAGAACAGGGGGAGACAAGAGACCCAGTACTTC.

The DNA for the CDR3 is TGCGCCAGCAGCCCCTTAAATAGCGAGACCCAGTACTTC. It translates to CASSPLNSETQYF. This chain links TRBV5-1 with TRBJ2-5; D not resolved. CDR3 length: 13 residues. CDR1 is SGHRS, CDR2 YFSETQ, per germline. V was cut by 4 bases and J by 5 bases, with 12 bases left in between.

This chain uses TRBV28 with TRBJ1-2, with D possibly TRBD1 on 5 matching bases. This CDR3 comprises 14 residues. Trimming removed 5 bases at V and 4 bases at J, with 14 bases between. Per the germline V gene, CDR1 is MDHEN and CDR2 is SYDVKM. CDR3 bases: TGTGCCAGCAGTACCCACGGGGGGGGCTATGGCTACACCTTC. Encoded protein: CASSTHGGGYGYTF.

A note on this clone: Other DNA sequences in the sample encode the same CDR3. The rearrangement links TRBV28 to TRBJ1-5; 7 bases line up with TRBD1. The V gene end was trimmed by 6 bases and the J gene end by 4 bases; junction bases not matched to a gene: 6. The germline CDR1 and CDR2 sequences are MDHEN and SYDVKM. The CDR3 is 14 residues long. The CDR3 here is CASSAGGGNQPQHF. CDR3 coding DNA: TGTGCCAGCAGCGCAGGGGGGGGGAATCAGCCCCAGCATTTT.